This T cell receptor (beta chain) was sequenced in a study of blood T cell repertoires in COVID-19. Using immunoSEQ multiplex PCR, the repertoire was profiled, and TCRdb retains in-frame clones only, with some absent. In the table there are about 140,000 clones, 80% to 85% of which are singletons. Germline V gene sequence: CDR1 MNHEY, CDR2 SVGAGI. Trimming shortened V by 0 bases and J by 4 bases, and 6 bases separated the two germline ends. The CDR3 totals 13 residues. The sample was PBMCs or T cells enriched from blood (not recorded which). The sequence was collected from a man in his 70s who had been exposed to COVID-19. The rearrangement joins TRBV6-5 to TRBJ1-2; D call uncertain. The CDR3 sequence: CASSYSRSYGYTF. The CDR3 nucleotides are TGTGCCAGCAGTTACTCGCGGTCCTATGGCTACACCTTC.